The clone carrying this T cell receptor (beta chain) turned up a few times. These data are taken from a study of T-cell memory formation after mild COVID-19. In TCRdb, the 5' RACE reads were re-called with MiXCR into one record per CDR3 protein. The sample has around 300,000 distinct CDR3 sequences; 10% to 15% are singletons. This clonotype originated in a man aged 18 to 35 who had mild COVID-19 (a few samples of this study predate the infection). Cell type and time point are not known. Material for sequencing was PBMCs or a T cell subset sorted from them (not recorded which).

This CDR3 is CASSQVEGIEAFF. The CDR3 bases are TGCGCCAGCAGCCAAGTGGAGGGCATTGAAGCTTTCTTT. The chain couples TRBV4-3 to TRBJ1-1; D gene unclear. Germline V gene sequence: CDR1 LGHNA, CDR2 YSLEER. The CDR3 runs to 13 residues. V shed 1 base and J shed 7 bases, with 10 bases lying between them.